Each of the 3 T cell receptor beta chains below was sequenced from the same sample in a study of cytomegalovirus exposure and HLA in healthy donors. The repertoire was sequenced with immunoSEQ multiplex PCR; TCRdb's copy has only in-frame clones and lacks some. This table has about 330,000 clones, roughly 90% appearing once. Sequenced material: PBMCs. The receptor set was obtained from a young woman in good health and CMV-seronegative.

The CDR3 sequence: CASSVERDTGELFF. CDR3 coding DNA: TGTGCCAGCAGTGTGGAGCGTGACACCGGGGAGCTGTTTTTT. V is TRBV2 and J is TRBJ2-2; D unresolved. The CDR3 covers 14 residues. Trimming removed 4 bases at V and 3 bases at J, with 9 bases between. CDR1 is SNHLY and CDR2 is FYNNEI in the germline V gene.

The chain uses TRBV10-3 and TRBJ1-2; D gene unclear. This CDR3 is 12 amino acids long. V lost 4 bases, J lost 4 bases, and 7 bases lay in between. Germline V gives CDR1 ENHRY, CDR2 SYGVKD. CDR3 bases: TGTGCCATCAGTGGTGCGGGCTATGGCTACACCTTC. Translation gives CAISGAGYGYTF.

In DNA, the CDR3 is TGTGCCAGCCGATTCTCCCCCCGGGGCACAGATACGCAGTATTTT. Translated, it gives CASRFSPRGTDTQYF. The J gene is TRBJ2-3, the V gene TRBV28, with D unclear. The germline gives CDR1 MDHEN, CDR2 SYDVKM. CDR3 size: 15 residues. V was shortened by 8 bases and J by 1 base, with 16 bases between the two germline ends.